This T cell receptor (beta chain) stems from a study of T cell repertoires in cytomegalovirus infection (dated by TCRdb to between 2017 and 2020). Regarding the research as a whole: The peptide stimulations were aimed at well-studied HLA-B-restricted epitopes as well as recently identified HLA-C-restricted CMV epitopes, whose presentation resists viral immunomodulation. The HLA type of each donor mattered for the analysis, because public TCR beta signatures pointed to carriage of CMV infection along with the matching HLA type. The paper as a whole reports these results and caveats: In the ex vivo response, HLA-C-restricted CMV-specific TCR beta clonotypes were dominant, and in two of eight donors the single most frequent clonotype came from this HLA-C-restricted group. Carriers of CMV infection plus the relevant HLA type were discriminated by the cumulative frequency of public TCR beta family members in the study cohort and in an independent roughly 370-donor cohort.

The intended sense of this specimen's treatment or condition label: in vitro stimulation with specific CMV peptide epitopes to enrich CMV-specific T cells. There are a few counts of this clonotype. The antigen this receptor binds is unknown. Per-base quality was not reported, and no clone a single base away is much larger than it. TCRdb lists the instrument as Illumina HiSeq 1500. The public reads were reanalyzed by TCRdb: fastp trimming at Q25, MiXCR alignment, in-frame beta chains only. When rows share a CDR3 protein, they turn into one entry using the most common DNA and genes. This sample comprises 450,000 to 600,000 distinct CDR3 sequences, 25% to 35% of them detected only once. Together, the top ten hold roughly a sixth of the sample. The sample here was cultured PBMCs, taken from culture after CMV antigen stimulation. The clonotype comes from a human donor in good health (CMV status not recorded). Some clones in this sample may be carry-over from other donors' samples.

The CDR3 loop reads CASSSMGTSGTRYNEQFF. In nucleotides, the sequence is TGTGCCAGCAGCTCTATGGGGACTAGCGGGACTAGGTACAATGAGCAGTTCTTC. Recombination linked TRBV7-9 to TRBJ2-1; 13 central nucleotides agree with TRBD2. Germline trimming: 4 bases from V, 4 bases from J; junction bases outside gene matches: 10. The germline V gene encodes CDR1 SEHNR and CDR2 FQNEAQ (reference sequence). Taken from cysteine to phenylalanine, the CDR3 has 18 residues. Kept here is only the CDR3 DNA, which spans 54 bases and is read in frame from base 1.